The sequence of this TCR beta chain was determined in a study of blood T cell repertoires in COVID-19. Study background: Spain, Italy and the United States supplied samples that represented acute and convalescent COVID-19. PBMCs, B-cell-depleted T cells, or T cells were the source of the cDNA or gDNA that made up the material.

Concerning this clone itself: This CDR3 is also generated by other DNA sequences in the sample.

The germline CDR1 and CDR2 sequences are SGHRS and YFSETQ. V lost 1 base to trimming and J lost 1 base, with 3 bases between them. There are 12 residues in the CDR3. In the study's own analysis: Estimation of nucleated cell counts was performed using reference gene primer amplification. Assay used: immunoSEQ multiplex PCR; TCRdb lists only in-frame clones, some missing. The DNA was the basis for D and trimming; V, J and clone size are from that table. The sample has approximately 160,000 clones; around four fifths are singletons. The TCR sequence derives from a woman in her fifties or sixties with acute or convalescent COVID-19. V and J are TRBV5-1 and TRBJ2-7; D unresolved. Material: peripheral blood. CDR3 coding DNA: TGCGCCAGCAGCTTGCCATCCTACGAGCAGTACTTC. Translating it yields CASSLPSYEQYF.